The 12 T cell receptor beta chains below were found in one sample sequenced in a study of T cells in Graves' hyperthyroidism and ophthalmopathy. RNA transcripts served as the template for amplifying TCR beta CDR3 regions. Primed by the HTBI set, a first-round RT-PCR was run on the TCR CDR3. TCRdb analysed the multiplex PCR reads with MiXCR anew, one entry per CDR3 protein. This sample has 400,000 to 500,000 distinct CDR3 sequences, with roughly 14% found just once. The sequencing input was blood. The origin of the receptors is a man between 18 and 35 years old with Graves' ophthalmopathy.

There are many counts of this clonotype. The chain employs TRBV5-5 and TRBJ1-2; perhaps TRBD1 as D (6 bases). The V and J ends lost 4 bases and 1 base respectively, with 14 bases between them. The CDR3 has 15 amino acids. From germline, CDR1 is SGHKS and CDR2 YYEKEE (reference sequence). CDR3 sequence (DNA): TGTGCCAGCAGCACTGGACAGCTAAATAACTATGGCTACACCTTC. Translating it yields CASSTGQLNNYGYTF.

This chain joins TRBV5-6 and TRBJ1-1; D unclear. The CDR3 is made up of 17 amino acids. V lost 4 bases and J 3 bases, leaving 22 bases between the germline ends. Germline assignment: CDR1 SGHDT and CDR2 YYEEEE. The CDR3 DNA reads as TGTGCCAGCAGCCTCTCAATACCGGACCGGCAGTACACTGAAGCTTTCTTT. It codes for CASSLSIPDRQYTEAFF.

There are many counts of this clonotype. J is TRBJ2-5 and V is TRBV13, with 8 bases aligning to TRBD1. This CDR3 is built from 16 residues. Germline values: CDR1 PRHDT, CDR2 FYEKMQ (reference sequence). V was clipped by 4 bases and J by 5 bases; unmatched bases: 12. This CDR3 is CASSSRTGSRMETQYF. CDR3 DNA sequence: TGTGCCAGCAGCTCGCGGACAGGGTCCCGGATGGAGACCCAGTACTTC.

This clonotype was detected a few times. The chain employs TRBV19 and TRBJ1-4; unclear D gene. Trimming cost V 0 bases and J 4 bases, with 12 bases left between them. The germline gives CDR1 LNHDA, CDR2 SQIVND (reference sequence). The CDR3 has 16 amino acids. CDR3 coding DNA: TGTGCCAGTAGTATAGATCCTGGAGGTCTTAATGAAAAACTGTTTTTT. It is translated as CASSIDPGGLNEKLFF.

This clonotype has more than one count but fewer than ten. The J gene is TRBJ1-2, the V gene TRBV10-3; D is perhaps TRBD1 (6 bases). The CDR3 is made up of 17 amino acids. Germline CDR1 reads ENHRY; CDR2 reads SYGVKD. V lost 4 bases and J 2 bases, leaving 20 bases between the germline ends. CDR3 amino acids: CAISGTATAARNYGYTF. CDR3 bases: TGTGCCATCAGTGGGACAGCGACTGCCGCCAGAAACTATGGCTACACCTTC.

The sample holds a few counts of this clonotype. J is TRBJ2-2 and V is TRBV7-3, with 11 bases lining up with TRBD2. Germline trimming cut 5 bases from V and 5 bases from J; bases unmatched to any gene: 4. The germline CDR1 and CDR2 sequences are SGHTA and FQGTGA. The CDR3 sequence is 15 residues long. DNA for the CDR3: TGTGCCAGCAGCCTAGCGGGAGGTTTGACCGGGGAGCTGTTTTTT. As protein: CASSLAGGLTGELFF.

This clonotype was recorded at least ten times. CDR3 DNA: TGTGCCACCAGTGGGAGAGGGAACAGGGAAGGCTACACCTTC. It codes for CATSGRGNREGYTF. J is TRBJ1-2 and V is TRBV24-1; tentative D call: TRBD1 (6 bases). Trimming removed 5 bases at V and 8 bases at J, with 17 bases between. The CDR3 covers 14 residues. Germline CDR1 KGHDR, CDR2 SFDVKD.

There are a few counts of this clonotype. The genes are TRBV6-1 and TRBJ1-1; maybe TRBD1 (5 bases). CDR3 length equals 16 residues. V was shortened by 4 bases and J by 1 base, with 16 bases between the two germline ends. Looked up from germline, CDR1 is MNHNS and CDR2 is SASEGT. The chain's CDR3 is CASSVPGALKNTEAFF. CDR3 DNA sequence: TGTGCCAGCAGTGTCCCCGGGGCTTTAAAGAACACTGAAGCTTTCTTT.

With respect to this clonotype: An end of the junction does not agree with germline; a read error may underlie this. The chain employs TRBV11-2 and TRBJ1-1; D is possibly TRBD1 (5 bases). Germline V CDR1 and CDR2: SGHAT, FQNNGV. The CDR3 sequence is 16 residues long. CDR3 loop: CASSLTGDVGVTDAFF. The CDR3 DNA reads as TGTGCCAGCAGCTTAACGGGGGACGTAGGGGTCACTGACGCTTTTTTT.

The V gene is TRBV19, the J gene TRBJ2-1, with D uncertain. This CDR3 has 11 amino acids. V was clipped by 1 base and J by 8 bases, with 3 bases between them. The V gene's germline CDR1 is LNHDA and CDR2 SQIVND (reference sequence). CDR3 sequence: CASSIADEQFF. The CDR3 coding sequence is TGTGCCAGTAGTATAGCGGATGAGCAGTTCTTC.

This clonotype occurred many times. The rearrangement links TRBV30 to TRBJ2-1, with D possibly matching TRBD1 (6 bases). V lost 7 bases and J lost 3, with 10 bases in between. Per the germline V gene, CDR1 is GTSNPN and CDR2 is SVGIG (reference sequence). CDR3 length: 12 amino acids. The CDR3, as DNA: TGTGCCTACCGGGACAACTACAATGAGCAGTTCTTC. It translates to CAYRDNYNEQFF. The whole variable domain, remainder taken from reference TRBV30 and TRBJ2-1, is SQTIHQWPATLVQPVGSPLSLECTVEGTSNPNLYWYRQAAGRGLQLLFYSVGIGQISSEVPQNLSASRPQDRQFILSSKKLLLSDSGFYLCAYRDNYNEQFFGPGTRLTVL.

This clonotype was counted ten times or more. The chain employs TRBV5-1 and TRBJ2-1; D is ambiguous. V gave up 2 bases and J gave up 5 bases, with 5 bases separating them. The CDR3 has 12 amino acids. Per germline, CDR1 SGHRS and CDR2 YFSETQ. CDR3 protein: CASSFFDNEQFF. The CDR3 DNA sequence: TGCGCCAGCAGCTTCTTCGACAATGAGCAGTTCTTC.